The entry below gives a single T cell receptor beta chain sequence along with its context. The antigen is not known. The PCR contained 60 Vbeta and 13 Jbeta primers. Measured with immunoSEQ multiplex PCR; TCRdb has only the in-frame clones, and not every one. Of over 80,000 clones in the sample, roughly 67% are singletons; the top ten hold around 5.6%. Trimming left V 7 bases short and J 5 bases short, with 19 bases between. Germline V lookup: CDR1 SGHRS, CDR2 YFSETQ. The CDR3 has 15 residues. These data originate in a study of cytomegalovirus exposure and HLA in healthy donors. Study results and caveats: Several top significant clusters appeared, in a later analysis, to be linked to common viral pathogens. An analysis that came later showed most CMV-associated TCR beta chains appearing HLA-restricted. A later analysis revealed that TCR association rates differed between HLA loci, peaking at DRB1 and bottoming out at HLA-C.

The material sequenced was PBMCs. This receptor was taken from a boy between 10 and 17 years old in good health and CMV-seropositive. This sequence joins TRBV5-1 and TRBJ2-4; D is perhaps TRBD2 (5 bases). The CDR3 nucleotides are TGCGCCAGCCGAAGGACTTTCGGGTGGGAAAACATTCAGTACTTC. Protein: CASRRTFGWENIQYF. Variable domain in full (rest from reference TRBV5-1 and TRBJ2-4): KAGVTQTPRYLIKTRGQQVTLSCSPISGHRSVSWYQQTPGQGLQFLFEYFSETQRNKGNFPGRFSGRQFSNSRSEMNVSTLELGDSALYLCASRRTFGWENIQYFGAGTRLSVL.